Below, 3 T cell receptor beta chains from the same sample are listed, as sequenced in a study of T cells in Graves' hyperthyroidism and ophthalmopathy. Using RNA transcripts as the source, TCR beta CDR3 regions were amplified. The HTBI primer set was used in a first-round RT-PCR of the TCR CDR3. TCRdb called the multiplex PCR reads again in MiXCR, with one record for every CDR3 protein. The data contain roughly 290,000 distinct CDR3 sequences, about a sixth of them singletons. The specimen was blood. The receptors derive from a woman aged 55-70 years with Graves' ophthalmopathy.

This clonotype turned up a few times. The rearrangement uses TRBV27 and TRBJ1-5; D not certain. Germline CDR1 is MNHEY and CDR2 is SMNVEV (reference sequence). Trimming pared 5 bases from V and 0 bases from J, leaving 23 bases between. CDR3 size: 19 residues. The CDR3 sequence is CASSPLPPRAPYSNQPQHF. As DNA, the CDR3 is TGTGCCAGCAGTCCCCTCCCCCCCCGGGCTCCTTATAGCAATCAGCCCCAGCATTTT.

This clonotype was observed many times. The chain is built from TRBV11-2 and TRBJ1-2; weak D call: TRBD1 (6 bases). Germline assignment: CDR1 SGHAT and CDR2 FQNNGV. V was shortened by 5 bases and J by 7 bases, with 23 bases between the two germline ends. The CDR3 has 16 residues. CDR3 region: CASSPFRDTIYSGYTF. In DNA form, the CDR3 reads TGTGCCAGCAGCCCATTCCGGGACACCATCTATTCTGGCTACACCTTC.

This clonotype was seen only a few times. This chain uses TRBV20-1 with TRBJ1-2; D might be TRBD1 (5 bases). This CDR3 has 14 amino acids. Germline V gene lookup returns CDR1 DFQATT and CDR2 SNEGSKA (reference sequence). Trimming cost V 0 bases and J 4 bases, with 12 bases left between them. CDR3 residues: CSARDPRGGYGYTF. CDR3 coding DNA: TGCAGTGCTAGAGATCCCCGGGGCGGCTATGGCTACACCTTC.